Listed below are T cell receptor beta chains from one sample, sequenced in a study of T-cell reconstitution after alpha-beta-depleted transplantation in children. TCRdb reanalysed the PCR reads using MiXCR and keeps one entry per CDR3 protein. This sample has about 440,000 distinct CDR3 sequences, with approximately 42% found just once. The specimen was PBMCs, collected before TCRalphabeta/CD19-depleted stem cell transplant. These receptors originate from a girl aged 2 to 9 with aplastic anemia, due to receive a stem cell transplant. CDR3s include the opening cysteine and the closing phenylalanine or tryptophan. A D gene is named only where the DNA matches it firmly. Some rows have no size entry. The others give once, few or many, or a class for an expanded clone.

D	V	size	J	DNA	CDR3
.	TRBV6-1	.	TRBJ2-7	TGTGCCAGCAGCCGGACAGCCTATTCCTACGAGCAGTACTTC	CASSRTAYSYEQYF
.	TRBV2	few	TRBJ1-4	TGTGCCAGCAGTGATCAGATAGCCCGTCGAGAAAAACTGTTTTTT	CASSDQIARREKLFF
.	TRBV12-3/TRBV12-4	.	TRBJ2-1	TGTGCCAGCAGTTGGCGGAATGAGCAGTTCTTC	CASSWRNEQFF
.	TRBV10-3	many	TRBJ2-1	TGTGCCATCAGTGGGCGGGACGGGATCTACAATGAGCAGTTCTTC	CAISGRDGIYNEQFF
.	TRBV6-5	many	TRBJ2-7	TGTGCCAGCAGTTCTAGGCTCCAGCCCTACGAGCAGTACTTC	CASSSRLQPYEQYF
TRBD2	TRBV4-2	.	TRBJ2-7	TGTGCCAGCAGCCAATCAGCGGGAGCCGAGCAGTACTTC	CASSQSAGAEQYF
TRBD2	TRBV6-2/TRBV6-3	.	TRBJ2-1	TGTGCCAGCAGTTACTCGCCCCCTAGCGGGAGGACGGATGAGCAGTTCTTC	CASSYSPPSGRTDEQFF
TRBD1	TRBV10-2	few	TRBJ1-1	TGCGCCAGCTCTGACAGGGTCGTCACGTCGGGACAAGCTTTCTTT	CASSDRVVTSGQAFF
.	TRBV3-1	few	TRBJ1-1	TGTGCCAGCAGCCAAGTGGGGGAAGCTTTCTTT	CASSQVGEAFF
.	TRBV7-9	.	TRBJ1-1	TGTGCCAGCAGACTTACCGCTGCCCGGAACACTGAAGCTTTCTTT	CASRLTAARNTEAFF
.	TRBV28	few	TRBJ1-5	TGTGCCAGCAGTTTACCGGAGAGATCTTATCAGCCCCAGCATTTT	CASSLPERSYQPQHF
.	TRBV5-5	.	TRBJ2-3	TGTGCCAGCAGCTTGGTGGTCCGGGGGACGGATACGCAGTATTTT	CASSLVVRGTDTQYF
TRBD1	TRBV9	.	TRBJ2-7	TGTGCCAGCAGCATCGACAGGGGGCAGTACTTC	CASSIDRGQYF
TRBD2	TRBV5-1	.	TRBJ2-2	TGCGCCAGCAGCGGGGGGGACACCGGGGAGCTGTTTTTT	CASSGGDTGELFF
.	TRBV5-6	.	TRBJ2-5	TGTGCCAGCAGCTCCTCCCCGGGACGGAAACAAGAGACCCAGTACTTC	CASSSSPGRKQETQYF
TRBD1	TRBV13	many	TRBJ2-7	TGTGCCAGCAGCTCGGGACAGGGGGACTACGAGCAGTACTTC	CASSSGQGDYEQYF
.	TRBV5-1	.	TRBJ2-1	TGCGCCAGCAGCTTTTTGGCCAATGAGCAGTTCTTC	CASSFLANEQFF
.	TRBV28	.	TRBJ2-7	TGTGCCAGCATGTCCGGGAGCTCCTACGAGCAGTACTTC	CASMSGSSYEQYF
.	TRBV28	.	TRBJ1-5	TGTGCCAGCAGTTCCCGTTGGGTGACCTCCGCCAATCAGCCCCAGCATTTT	CASSSRWVTSANQPQHF
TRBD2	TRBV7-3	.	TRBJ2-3	TGTGCCAGCAGCTTAGTTTTCCCGCTAGCGGGGGGGAACACAGATACGCAGTATTTT	CASSLVFPLAGGNTDTQYF
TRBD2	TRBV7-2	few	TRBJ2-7	TGTGCCAGCAGCGTTACCCTAGCGGGGGTCTACGAGCAGTACTTC	CASSVTLAGVYEQYF
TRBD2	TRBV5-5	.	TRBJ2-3	TGTGCCAGCAGCCCGGGACTAGGGGATACGCAGTATTTT	CASSPGLGDTQYF
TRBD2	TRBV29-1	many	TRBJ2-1	TGCAGCGCTCCAGCGGGAGGGGGATTCGACGAGCAGTTCTTC	CSAPAGGGFDEQFF
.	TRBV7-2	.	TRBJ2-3	TGTGCCAGCAGCTGGGGGACGGTTGCTAGCACAGATACGCAGTATTTT	CASSWGTVASTDTQYF
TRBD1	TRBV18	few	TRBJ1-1	TGTGCCAGCTCGGGACAGGGGTCGAACACTGAAGCTTTCTTT	CASSGQGSNTEAFF
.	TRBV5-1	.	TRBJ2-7	TGCGCCACGGGGACGGGGTACCCATCCTACGAGCAGTACTTC	CATGTGYPSYEQYF
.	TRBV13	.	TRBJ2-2	TGTGCCAGCAGCTTAGGCAGGGCGGCGGCCGGGGAGCTGTTTTTT	CASSLGRAAAGELFF
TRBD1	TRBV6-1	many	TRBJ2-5	TGTGCCAGCAGTACCTACCGGGACAGGCAGGAGACCCAGTACTTC	CASSTYRDRQETQYF
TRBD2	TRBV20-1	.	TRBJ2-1	TGCAGTGCCGCGTACTACGCTAGCGGGGGCTACAATGAGCAGTTCTTC	CSAAYYASGGYNEQFF